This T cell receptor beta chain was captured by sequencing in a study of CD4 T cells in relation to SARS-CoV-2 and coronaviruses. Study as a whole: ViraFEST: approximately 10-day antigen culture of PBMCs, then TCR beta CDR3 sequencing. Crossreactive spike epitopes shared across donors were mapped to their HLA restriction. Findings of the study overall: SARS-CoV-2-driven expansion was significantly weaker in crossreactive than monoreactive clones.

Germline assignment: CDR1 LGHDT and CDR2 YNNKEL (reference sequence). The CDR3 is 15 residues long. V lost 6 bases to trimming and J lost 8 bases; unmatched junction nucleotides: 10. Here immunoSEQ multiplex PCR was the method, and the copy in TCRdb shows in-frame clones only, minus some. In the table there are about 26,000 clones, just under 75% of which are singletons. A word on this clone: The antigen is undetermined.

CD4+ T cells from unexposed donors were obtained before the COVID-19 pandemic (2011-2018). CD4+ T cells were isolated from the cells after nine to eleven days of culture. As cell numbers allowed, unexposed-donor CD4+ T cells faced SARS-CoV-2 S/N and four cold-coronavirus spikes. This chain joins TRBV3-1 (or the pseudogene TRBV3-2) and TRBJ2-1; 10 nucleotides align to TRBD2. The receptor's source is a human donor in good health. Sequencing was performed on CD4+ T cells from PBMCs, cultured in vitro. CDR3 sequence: CASSLAGVTSDEQFF. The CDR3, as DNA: TGTGCCAGCAGTCTAGCGGGGGTGACCTCGGATGAGCAGTTCTTC.